The rows below give T cell receptor beta chains drawn from one sample of a study of T-cell reconstitution after alpha-beta-depleted transplantation in children. TCRdb redid the calling of the PCR reads with MiXCR, one entry per CDR3 protein. The profile shows some 250,000 distinct CDR3 sequences, more than 10% of them singletons. The sample here was PBMCs from the stem cell graft donor, taken from the stem cell graft. The receptors originated from a human donor who donated a stem cell graft to a child with acute lymphoblastic leukemia. The CDR3 runs from the conserved cysteine through the conserved F or W. A D gene is named only where the DNA matches it firmly. The size field is filled for only some rows; it gives once, few, many or a size class.

13	TRBV12-3/TRBV12-4	.	many	TRBJ1-1	TGTGCCAGCAGTTTGGCTCAGGCCACTGAAGCTTTCTTT	CASSLAQATEAFF
14	TRBV6-1	TRBD1	few	TRBJ2-7	TGTGCCAGCAGTCAAAGACAGGGCCGCTACGAGCAGTACTTC	CASSQRQGRYEQYF
17	TRBV6-1	TRBD1	few	TRBJ2-4	TGTGCCAGCAGTGAATTCGACAGGGTGGGTGGCAAAAACAGTCAGTACTTC	CASSEFDRVGGKNSQYF
13	TRBV30	.	few	TRBJ1-2	TGTGCCTGGGGCCGAGCAGGATCCTATGGCTACACCTTC	CAWGRAGSYGYTF
16	TRBV5-1	.	many	TRBJ2-5	TGCGCCAGCAGCTTGGCCAGCCCGGGACCAAAAGAGACCCAGTACTTC	CASSLASPGPKETQYF
15	TRBV5-1	.	many	TRBJ1-1	TGCGCCAGCAGCTTGGAGGGTCAGGGGAGGACTGAAGCTTTCTTT	CASSLEGQGRTEAFF
15	TRBV27	.	.	TRBJ1-1	TGTGCCAACAATACCCTCAGGGCGGTGAACACTGAAGCTTTCTTT	CANNTLRAVNTEAFF
13	TRBV6-1	.	.	TRBJ2-7	TGTGCCAGCAGTGCAAACAGCGCCTACGAGCAGTACTTC	CASSANSAYEQYF
12	TRBV29-1	.	many	TRBJ1-1	TGCAGCGTTAAGCTCGGGGGCACTGAAGCTTTCTTT	CSVKLGGTEAFF
11	TRBV20-1	.	many	TRBJ2-3	TGCAGTGCTAGAGATAGAGATACGCAGTATTTT	CSARDRDTQYF
13	TRBV5-1	TRBD1	many	TRBJ1-1	TGCGCCAGCAGCTCCGGACAGGGGGCTGAAGCTTTCTTT	CASSSGQGAEAFF
13	TRBV20-1	TRBD2	many	TRBJ2-1	TGCAGTGCTAGAGCGCGCGGGGGCAATGAGCAGTTCTTC	CSARARGGNEQFF